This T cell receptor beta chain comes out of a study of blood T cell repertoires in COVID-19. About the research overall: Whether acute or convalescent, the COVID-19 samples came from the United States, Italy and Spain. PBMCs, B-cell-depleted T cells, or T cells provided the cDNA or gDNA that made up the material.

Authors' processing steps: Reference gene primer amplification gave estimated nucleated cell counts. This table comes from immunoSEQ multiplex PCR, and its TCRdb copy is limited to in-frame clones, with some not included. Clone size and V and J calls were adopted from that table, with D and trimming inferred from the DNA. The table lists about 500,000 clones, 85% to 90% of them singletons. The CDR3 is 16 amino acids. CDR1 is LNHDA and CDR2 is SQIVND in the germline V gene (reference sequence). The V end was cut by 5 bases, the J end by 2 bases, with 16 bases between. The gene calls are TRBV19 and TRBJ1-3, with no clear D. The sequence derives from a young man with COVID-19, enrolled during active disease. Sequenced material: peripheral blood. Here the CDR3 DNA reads TGTGCCAGTAGTCTAACACTCGGAGGGCCTGGAAACACCATATATTTT. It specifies CASSLTLGGPGNTIYF.